This note documents a single T cell receptor (beta chain) sequence. Measured with immunoSEQ multiplex PCR; TCRdb has only the in-frame clones, and not every one. The table has tens of thousands of clones, roughly nine tenths seen once. The sample originates from a study of blood T cell repertoires in COVID-19. The CDR3 is 15 residues long. V was clipped by 1 base and J by 9 bases, with 13 bases between them. In germline, CDR1 is SGHTA, CDR2 FQGNSA. The clonotype comes from a man aged 70 or older with acute or convalescent COVID-19. The chain is built from TRBV7-2 and TRBJ1-6; unclear D gene. The source material was peripheral blood. CDR3 region: CASSLDHLAGSPLHF. CDR3 sequence (DNA): TGTGCCAGCAGCTTAGACCACTTAGCGGGTTCACCCCTCCACTTT.